One T cell receptor (beta chain) is described in this entry. The data belong to a study of cytomegalovirus exposure and HLA in healthy donors. Both 60 Vbeta primers and 13 Jbeta primers went into the PCR. Libraries were prepared by immunoSEQ multiplex PCR; TCRdb keeps only in-frame clonotypes and omits some of them. The table has approximately 180,000 clones, roughly 76% seen once. This receptor was taken from a woman younger than 35 in good health and CMV-seropositive. Specimen: PBMCs.

CDR3 region: CASSLDRGFNSPLHF. The DNA for the CDR3 is TGTGCCAGCAGTTTGGACAGGGGGTTTAATTCACCCCTCCACTTT. This chain joins TRBV6-4 and TRBJ1-6; 10 bases line up with TRBD1. The CDR3 sequence is 15 residues long. V was clipped by 5 bases and J by 6 bases; unmatched bases: 4. Germline loops: CDR1 MRHNA, CDR2 SNTAGT.